The 7 T cell receptor beta chains below all came from one sample that was sequenced in a study of Ad26.COV2.S vaccination and SARS-CoV-2 variants. The treatment was: around 19 received Ad26.COV2.S at low or high dose, single or two shots; about 5 received placebo; per-sample allocation not given. Each sample was drawn 63 days after the first injection (of vaccine or placebo). Here immunoSEQ multiplex PCR was the method, and the copy in TCRdb shows in-frame clones only, minus some. The table has 200,000 to 300,000 clones, 87% seen once. Here the sequenced sample was peripheral blood, taken in a trial of Ad26.COV2.S vaccine versus placebo. Receptor source: a person between 18 and 60 years old who received the Ad26.COV2.S COVID-19 vaccine or a placebo.

The chain employs TRBV4-1 and TRBJ2-5, with 7 bases identical to TRBD2. With V trimmed by 1 base and J by 3 bases, 2 bases remained unmatched. Germline-derived CDR1 and CDR2 are MGHRA and YSYEKL. The CDR3 has 14 residues. CDR3 protein: CASSQGGREETQYF. CDR3 nucleotides: TGCGCCAGCAGCCAAGGGGGGAGGGAAGAGACCCAGTACTTC.

The chain is built from TRBV7-3 and TRBJ2-1; possibly TRBD1 or TRBD2 for D (6 bases each). Germline-derived CDR1 and CDR2 are SGHTA and FQGTGA. This CDR3 has 15 amino acids. V lost 5 bases, J lost 10 bases, and 21 bases lay in between. CDR3 amino acids: CASSLSQGRRGEQFF. DNA of the CDR3: TGTGCCAGCAGCCTATCCCAGGGGAGGAGAGGGGAGCAGTTCTTC. Full variable domain (remainder filled in from reference TRBV7-3 and TRBJ2-1): GAGVSQTPSNKVTEKGKYVELRCDPISGHTALYWYRQSLGQGPEFLIYFQGTGAADDSGLPNDRFFAVRPEGSVSTLKIQRTERGDSAVYLCASSLSQGRRGEQFFGPGTRLTVL.

The chain carries TRBV19 and TRBJ2-3; TRBD2 aligns across 13 bases. Looked up from germline, CDR1 is LNHDA and CDR2 is SQIVND (reference sequence). This CDR3 has 17 amino acids. With V trimmed by 5 bases and J by 1 base, 6 bases remained unmatched. CDR3 nucleotides: TGTGCCAGTAGTTTAGGGACTAGCGGGGTGGGCACAGATACGCAGTATTTT. Its protein product is CASSLGTSGVGTDTQYF.

The rearrangement links TRBV19 to TRBJ2-7; D call uncertain. The CDR3 sequence is 14 residues long. The V gene's germline CDR1 is LNHDA and CDR2 SQIVND (reference sequence). The ends were cut back, 2 bases at V and 5 bases at J, with 13 bases in the middle. CDR3 region: CASSIRPTRNEQYF. The DNA of the CDR3 is TGTGCCAGTAGTATACGGCCAACGAGAAACGAGCAGTACTTC.

The genes are TRBV6-5 and TRBJ1-5; D is unclear. V was cut by 2 bases and J by 2 bases, with 4 bases left in between. There are 13 residues in the CDR3. Germline V gene data show CDR1 as MNHEY and CDR2 as SVGAGI. The CDR3 coding sequence is TGTGCCAGCAGTTACGGGCGCAATCAGCCCCAGCATTTT. Protein sequence: CASSYGRNQPQHF.

Here the CDR3 reads CASSYLQGPYEQYV. The CDR3 DNA follows: TGTGCCAGCAGCTACCTACAGGGTCCCTACGAGCAGTACGTC. This chain connects TRBV5-6 to TRBJ2-7; perhaps TRBD1 as D (6 bases). V was trimmed by 3 bases and J by 2 bases, leaving 12 bases between them. Germline V gene data show CDR1 as SGHDT and CDR2 as YYEEEE. The CDR3 runs to 14 residues.

This chain links TRBV6-2 or TRBV6-3 with TRBJ2-1; TRBD2 matches at 10 bases. This CDR3 has 18 amino acids. CDR1 and CDR2 (germline): MNHEY, SVGEGT. Unmatched junction bases numbered 11, after V lost 5 bases and J lost 1 base. The CDR3 bases are TGTGCCAGCAGTCCCGCCAAAGCGGGAGGGCCGTCCTACAATGAGCAGTTCTTC. It codes for CASSPAKAGGPSYNEQFF.